This T cell receptor beta chain was sequenced in a study of OX40 agonist ivuxolimab in advanced cancers. At the level of the study: With ivuxolimab, an agonistic anti-OX40 (CD134) antibody, patients were treated. Study-wide findings and caveats: At 0.1 to 3.0 mg/kg and by week 6, CD4+ and CD8+ T cells in the blood had expanded clonally. What antigens the expanded peripheral T cells recognized was never established. Those patients achieving a partial response at 0.1-3.0 mg/kg showed among the lowest clonal expansion.

V was trimmed by 2 bases and J by 1 base, leaving 11 bases between them. The V gene's germline CDR1 is SGHRS and CDR2 YFSETQ. The CDR3 loop spans 15 amino acids. Assay: immunoSEQ multiplex PCR; the TCRdb copy retains only in-frame clones and omits some. The sample has some 60,000 clones, around 80% seen once. About this clone: No antigen is known for it.

Sequencing used CD4+ or CD8+ T cells sorted from blood, obtained in a trial of the OX40 agonist ivuxolimab. This sequence originates from an adult with an advanced solid tumor such as melanoma, head and neck, liver or kidney cancer. V and J are TRBV5-1 and TRBJ2-3, with D possibly TRBD1 on 5 matching bases. Here the CDR3 reads CASSFVGRGTDTQYF. DNA for the CDR3: TGCGCCAGCAGCTTCGTTGGCAGGGGCACAGATACGCAGTATTTT.